This TCR beta chain comes out of a study of sequential checkpoint blockade in melanoma. Study-level results: Patients with week-13 increases in T-cell fraction and clonality benefited about 30 times more often.

Treatment of the sample: randomized to nivolumab then ipilimumab (arm A) or the reverse (arm B). Assay used: immunoSEQ multiplex PCR; TCRdb lists only in-frame clones, some missing. The sample yields approximately 5,500 clones, approximately 40% seen once. Germline V gives CDR1 KGHSH, CDR2 LQKENI. With 3 bases clipped from V and 7 bases from J, the junction kept 7 bases outside the gene matches. The CDR3 sequence is 15 residues long. In the case of this clone: Its target is not known.

V gene TRBV18 combines with J gene TRBJ1-2; 11 bases match TRBD1. The material sequenced was tumor tissue (inferred from file names), taken from a patient given nivolumab and ipilimumab in sequence. This clonotype was sampled from a human donor with melanoma. The CDR3 DNA sequence: TGTGCCAGCTCACCGAGGACAGGGGGCGAGGGTGGCTACACCTTC. Translation: CASSPRTGGEGGYTF. Supplemented by reference TRBV18 and TRBJ1-2, the full variable domain reads NAGVMQNPRHLVRRRGQEARLRCSPMKGHSHVYWYRQLPEEGLKFMVYLQKENIIDESGMPKERFSAEFPKEGPSILRIQQVVRGDSAAYFCASSPRTGGEGGYTFGSGTRLTVV.